This record concerns one T cell receptor (beta chain) sequence. Antigen: not known. A universal primer binding site was introduced by template switching. The final cDNA contained unique molecular identifiers. One entry per CDR3 protein results from TCRdb running MiXCR on the 5' RACE reads. The sample has 1.5 million to 2 million distinct CDR3 sequences, under 35% seen once. This entry is derived from a study of identical twins. General study points: Out-of-frame alpha sequences shared between twins exhibited an excess of low generation probability. Interpretation of the results relied on cross-sectional statistical analysis and not on following the same donors.

The clonotype comes from a newborn girl in good health. The specimen sequenced was cord blood.

CDR3 DNA: TGTGCCGGCACTCGGGGGGCCGTAGATACGCAGTATTTT. This sequence encodes CAGTRGAVDTQYF. The chain couples TRBV6-2 or TRBV6-3 to TRBJ2-3, with TRBD2 as a possible D gene (7 bases). Per germline, CDR1 MNHEY and CDR2 SVGEGT. This CDR3 is 13 amino acids long. The ends were cut back, 11 bases at V and 5 bases at J, with 17 bases in the middle.